Listed here are 19 T cell receptor beta chains from one sample, sequenced in a study of CD8 T cells in ankylosing spondylitis. TCRdb processed the 5' RACE reads anew with MiXCR; each CDR3 protein has one entry. The sample consists of some 200,000 distinct CDR3 sequences, about 7% of them appearing once. General observations from the study: A TCR beta motif of several highly homologous variants seemed to mark ankylosing spondylitis blood.

These TCRs' antigens remain unknown. The sample taken for sequencing was blood, either unsorted or a sorted T cell fraction (not recorded which). The source is a male donor with ankylosing spondylitis.

This clonotype was counted ten times or more. The gene calls are TRBV28 and TRBJ2-1; 8 bases fit TRBD2. This CDR3 spans 17 amino acids. The V gene's germline CDR1 is MDHEN and CDR2 SYDVKM. Trimming took 5 bases from V and 4 from J; bases not matched to a gene: 13. The CDR3 sequence is CASSPSRPSGRYNEQFF. The DNA of the CDR3 is TGTGCCAGCAGTCCAAGCAGGCCTAGCGGGCGGTACAATGAGCAGTTCTTC.

This clonotype appeared a few times. This chain links TRBV7-2 with TRBJ2-5, with D tentatively TRBD1 (5 bases). The CDR3 sequence is 15 residues long. The germline gives CDR1 SGHTA, CDR2 FQGNSA. V was pared by 5 bases and J by 1 base, with 14 bases between. As DNA, the CDR3 is TGTGCCAGCAGCCAACGCTGGGGCGCCCAAGAGACCCAGTACTTC. This sequence encodes CASSQRWGAQETQYF. Looking up the rest from reference TRBV7-2 and TRBJ2-5 gives the full variable domain: GAGVSQSPSNKVTEKGKDVELRCDPISGHTALYWYRQSLGQGLEFLIYFQGNSAPDKSGLPSDRFSAERTGGSVSTLTIQRTQQEDSAVYLCASSQRWGAQETQYFGPGTRLLVL.

This clonotype has a count of ten or more. V usage is TRBV6-2 or TRBV6-3 and J usage is TRBJ2-4; TRBD2 matches at 8 bases. V dropped 2 bases and J dropped 0; count of bases not matched to a gene: 6. This CDR3 contains 17 residues. In germline, CDR1 is MNHEY, CDR2 SVGEGT. DNA for the CDR3: TGTGCCAGCAGTTACGAGGCGGGAGGCTCAGCCAAAAACATTCAGTACTTC. Its translation: CASSYEAGGSAKNIQYF.

The V and J genes are TRBV29-1 and TRBJ2-7; D is possibly TRBD2 (6 bases). V lost 7 bases and J lost 2, with 9 bases in between. This CDR3 is 11 amino acids long. Germline V CDR1 and CDR2: SQVTM, ANQGSEA. The CDR3 DNA reads as TGCAGCGGGGCGGGGACCTACGAGCAGTACTTC. It yields the protein CSGAGTYEQYF.

This clonotype was counted only a few times. In nucleotides, the CDR3 is TGTGCCAGCAGGGCGAGCAATGAGCAGTTCTTC. Protein: CASRASNEQFF. This sequence joins TRBV7-9 and TRBJ2-1; D is unclear. CDR1 is SEHNR and CDR2 is FQNEAQ in the germline V gene (reference sequence). V lost 6 bases and J lost 6, with 6 bases in between. The length of the CDR3 is 11 residues.

The V call is TRBV15, the J call TRBJ1-2, with TRBD1 matching over 7 bases. From germline, CDR1 is LNHNV and CDR2 YYDKDF (reference sequence). This CDR3 is built from 14 residues. With 5 bases clipped from V and 4 bases from J, the junction kept 7 bases outside the gene matches. The CDR3 reads CATSGTDLFYGYTF. In DNA, the CDR3 is TGTGCCACCAGCGGGACAGATCTCTTCTATGGCTACACCTTC.

This clonotype was recorded many times. This chain links TRBV7-9 with TRBJ2-1, with TRBD2 identical over 12 bases. This CDR3 is 16 amino acids long. Germline V gene data show CDR1 as SEHNR and CDR2 as FQNEAQ (reference sequence). The J segment lost 3 bases and the V segment lost 5 bases, leaving 5 bases of the junction unmatched. CDR3 DNA sequence: TGTGCCAGCAGCAACCCACTAGCGGGGGGCTACAATGAGCAGTTCTTC. Translated, it gives CASSNPLAGGYNEQFF.

In this sample, this clonotype turned up many times. The rearrangement links TRBV4-1 to TRBJ1-6, with 7 bases lining up with TRBD1. The CDR3 covers 17 residues. Germline V gives CDR1 MGHRA, CDR2 YSYEKL. Germline trimming cut 3 bases from V and 7 bases from J; bases unmatched to any gene: 12. Here the CDR3 reads CASSHHLRRGGNSPLHF. The CDR3 DNA reads TGCGCCAGCAGCCATCACCTCCGAAGAGGGGGCAATTCACCCCTCCACTTT.

This clonotype was picked up many times. The chain couples TRBV5-1 to TRBJ2-7, with 8 bases identical to TRBD2. V shed 1 base and J 6 bases; nucleotides not matched to a gene: 12. Germline CDR1 SGHRS, CDR2 YFSETQ. CDR3 length equals 16 residues. CDR3 in amino acids: CASSLRSLAAGSEQYF. The CDR3 nucleotides are TGCGCCAGCAGCTTGCGTTCACTAGCGGCGGGCTCCGAGCAGTACTTC.

This clonotype was counted ten times or more. The rearrangement uses TRBV27 and TRBJ2-7, with 7 bases matching TRBD1. CDR3 length: 15 residues. Trimming cost V 5 bases and J 1 base; bases outside gene matches: 8. CDR1 is MNHEY, CDR2 SMNVEV, per germline (reference sequence). DNA of the CDR3: TGTGCCAGCAGTCTGGGGACAGATCTTTCCTACGAGCAGTACTTC. It yields the protein CASSLGTDLSYEQYF.

In this sample, this clonotype turned up many times. This rearrangement joins TRBV9 to TRBJ2-1; a possible D gene is TRBD1 (6 bases). Germline V gene sequence: CDR1 SGDLS, CDR2 YYNGEE. The CDR3 is 18 residues long. V dropped 4 bases and J dropped 0 bases, with 20 bases sitting between them. CDR3 in DNA: TGTGCCAGCAGCATCCCCCGCCAGGGGACAAGCTCCTACAATGAGCAGTTCTTC. This codes for CASSIPRQGTSSYNEQFF.

This clonotype was counted ten times or more. This chain uses TRBV27 with TRBJ1-2; D not certain. Per germline, CDR1 MNHEY and CDR2 SMNVEV (reference sequence). Trimming left V 3 bases short and J 8 bases short, with 16 bases between. The CDR3 is 14 residues long. The chain's CDR3 is CASSFNPTPGGYTF. DNA for the CDR3: TGTGCCAGCAGTTTCAACCCCACCCCGGGAGGCTACACCTTC.

V usage is TRBV30 and J usage is TRBJ2-1; D unresolved. This CDR3 contains 12 residues. V lost 4 bases and J 6 bases, leaving 10 bases between the germline ends. Germline lookup yields CDR1 GTSNPN and CDR2 SVGIG (reference sequence). The CDR3 is CAWKDGFNEQFF. The CDR3 region has the DNA TGTGCCTGGAAAGACGGGTTCAATGAGCAGTTCTTC.

This clonotype occurred many times. The genes are TRBV29-1 and TRBJ1-1, with D possibly being TRBD1 (5 bases). Trimming took off 2 bases at V and 1 base at J, with 11 bases between the two ends. CDR1 is SQVTM, CDR2 ANQGSEA, per germline. CDR3 size: 14 residues. CDR3 nucleotides: TGCAGCGTTGAATTGGGACCGCCGAACACTGAAGCTTTCTTT. It codes for CSVELGPPNTEAFF.

This clonotype appeared many times. The rearrangement links TRBV29-1 to TRBJ2-7; 11 bases fit TRBD2. With 6 bases clipped from V and 6 bases from J, the junction kept 10 bases outside the gene matches. Germline V gene lookup returns CDR1 SQVTM and CDR2 ANQGSEA. The CDR3 consists of 14 residues. CDR3 sequence: CSVDSGRALGEQYF. Written as DNA, the CDR3 is TGCAGCGTCGATAGCGGGAGGGCCCTCGGCGAGCAGTACTTC.

This clonotype was counted many times. As DNA, the CDR3 is TGCAGTGCTAGGCCCCCCGGGGGGGCGGACCAAGAGACCCAGTACTTC. It yields the protein CSARPPGGADQETQYF. The chain uses TRBV20-1 and TRBJ2-5, with 8 bases matching TRBD2. The ends lost 3 bases at V and 0 bases at J; junction bases unmatched: 9. The CDR3 length is 16 residues. Germline CDR1 and CDR2: DFQATT and SNEGSKA (reference sequence).

This clonotype was found many times. The genes are TRBV7-8 and TRBJ2-7; TRBD2 agrees at 7 bases. Germline CDR1 SGHVS, CDR2 FQNEAQ. Trimming at V came to 2 bases and at J to 5 bases, leaving 9 bases not matched to a gene. The CDR3 sequence is 15 residues long. The CDR3 DNA follows: TGTGCCAGCAGCTTATCCGGCGGGAGAAGGAACGAGCAGTACTTC. Translation: CASSLSGGRRNEQYF.

This clonotype was detected ten times or more. The chain carries TRBV11-2 and TRBJ2-1; 12 bases line up with TRBD2. Germline values: CDR1 SGHAT, CDR2 FQNNGV. This CDR3 spans 15 amino acids. V lost 5 bases, J lost 8 bases, and 7 bases stayed unmatched. As DNA, the CDR3 is TGTGCCAGCAGCCGGACTAGCGGGAATTCCGATGAGCAGTTCTTC. Translated, it gives CASSRTSGNSDEQFF. Looking up the rest from reference TRBV11-2 and TRBJ2-1 gives the full variable domain: EAGVAQSPRYKIIEKRQSVAFWCNPISGHATLYWYQQILGQGPKLLIQFQNNGVVDDSQLPKDRFSAERLKGVDSTLKIQPAKLEDSAVYLCASSRTSGNSDEQFFGPGTRLTVL.

This clonotype turned up a few times. As DNA, the CDR3 is TGCGCCAGCAGCCAAGTGATGGGGGGCCAGCCCCAGCATTTT. Translation gives CASSQVMGGQPQHF. The rearrangement links TRBV4-3 to TRBJ1-5, with D maybe TRBD1 (6 bases). Germline CDR1 is LGHNA and CDR2 is YSLEER. The CDR3 contains 14 residues. V dropped 1 base and J dropped 7 bases, with 11 bases sitting between them.